The clone carrying this T cell receptor (beta chain) came up many times. TCRdb fed the 5' RACE reads into MiXCR, producing one record per CDR3 protein. The sample has 45,000 to 55,000 distinct CDR3 sequences; more than 5% are singletons. These data originate in a study of neurological immune-mediated disorders. Study summary: Of the multiple sclerosis patients, 34 in total, some 30 were relapsing-remitting and 3 were secondary progressive.

The germline gives CDR1 DFQATT, CDR2 SNEGSKA (reference sequence). The J segment lost 6 bases and the V segment lost 4 bases, leaving 8 bases of the junction unmatched. The CDR3 sequence is 14 residues long. Each sorted-subset library came from about a million CD4+ or CD8+ T cells. This sequence was found in a woman younger than 30 with multiple sclerosis. The V and J genes are TRBV20-1 and TRBJ1-2; 10 bases line up with TRBD1. Sequencing used CD4+ T cells from blood. The CDR3 DNA follows: TGCAGTGCTACTCACCCGGGACAGGGGAATGGCTACACCTTC. As protein: CSATHPGQGNGYTF.